The text below deals with one T cell receptor (beta chain). Its antigen is unidentified. The germline V and J ends were trimmed by 4 bases and 0 bases, with 15 bases remaining between them. Germline-derived CDR1 and CDR2 are SGHRS and YFSETQ. There are 16 residues in the CDR3. The data were taken from a study of T cell responses to AZD1222 COVID-19 vaccine. Profiling relied on immunoSEQ multiplex PCR, and the TCRdb table lists in-frame clones only, not all of them. This table holds about 50,000 clones, approximately 80% found once. Whole-study findings and limits: Nearly half of unique spike-specific TCRs reportedly avoided B.1.351 and B.1.1.7 mutated regions. Females made up more of the donors, who were largely white British, and clonal diversity may have come out too low.

Specimen: peripheral blood, collected 28 days after the second AZD1222 dose. The V gene is TRBV5-1, the J gene TRBJ2-3, with D perhaps TRBD1 or TRBD2 (6 bases each). The sequence was collected from an adult who received the AZD1222 COVID-19 vaccine. The CDR3 here is CASSPNTGASTDTQYF. In nucleotides, the CDR3 is TGCGCCAGCAGCCCCAACACGGGGGCCAGCACAGATACGCAGTATTTT.